This T cell receptor (beta chain) emerged from a study of cytomegalovirus exposure and HLA in healthy donors. This CDR3 is 16 amino acids long. Germline values: CDR1 SGHRS, CDR2 YFSETQ. Trimming at V came to 0 bases and at J to 2 bases, leaving 5 bases not matched to a gene. Amplification used 60 Vbeta primers and 13 Jbeta primers. The method was immunoSEQ multiplex PCR; TCRdb's version includes in-frame clones alone and lacks a portion of them. In all, the sample yields over 150,000 clones. Sequencing was done on a sample of PBMCs. The V gene is TRBV5-1, the J gene TRBJ2-1; 7 bases match TRBD2. The sequence was collected from a boy younger than 18 in good health and CMV-seronegative. CDR3 protein: CASSLESGGPYNEQFF. CDR3 in DNA: TGCGCCAGCAGCTTGGAATCGGGGGGACCCTACAATGAGCAGTTCTTC.